What follows are 30 T cell receptor beta chains derived from one specimen sequenced in a study of blood T cell repertoires in COVID-19 (TCRdb year 2020). The library was prepared using the immunoSEQ multiplex PCR assay. Not all clones reach the TCRdb copy of this immuneACCESS table, which keeps in-frame sequences only. Checked studies attribute under half of the gap to unresolved V genes and leave the rest unexplained. Recorded for this sample are a few hundred thousand clones; about nine tenths of them occurred a single time. 0.85% to 1.3% of the sample lies in the top ten. The material sequenced was PBMCs or T cells enriched from blood (not recorded which). The source is a woman aged 30 to 39 who had been exposed to COVID-19.

This clone appeared once. The rearrangement links TRBV11-3 to TRBJ1-1, with D possibly being TRBD1 (5 bases). The V end lost 5 bases, the J end lost 7 bases, and 14 bases lay between the germline ends. Germline-derived CDR1 and CDR2 are SGHNT and YENEEA. The CDR3 totals 13 residues. This CDR3 is CASSPATGYEAFF. The CDR3 region has the DNA TGTGCCAGCAGCCCCGCCACAGGATATGAAGCTTTCTTT.

The gene calls are TRBV10-1 and TRBJ2-3, with TRBD2 as a possible D gene (5 bases). V was cut by 5 bases and J by 2 bases, with 11 bases left in between. CDR3 length: 14 residues. Germline CDR1 is WNHNN and CDR2 is SYGVQD (reference sequence). The CDR3 region is CASSLSGNTDTQYF. The CDR3 DNA is TGCGCCAGCAGTCTGAGCGGAAACACAGATACGCAGTATTTT.

The genes are TRBV30 and TRBJ1-2, with a tentative D call TRBD1 (6 bases). V was pared by 2 bases and J by 7 bases, with 11 bases between. The CDR3 extends over 12 amino acids. Germline CDR1 is GTSNPN and CDR2 is SVGIG (reference sequence). The CDR3 coding sequence is TGTGCCTGGAGTCTTCAGGGGTTTGGCTACACCTTC. Translated, it gives CAWSLQGFGYTF.

V and J are TRBV10-2 and TRBJ2-3; a possible D gene is TRBD2 (5 bases). V was pared by 0 bases and J by 1 base, with 11 bases between. There are 16 residues in the CDR3. Germline CDR1 WSHSY, CDR2 SAAADI. CDR3 DNA sequence: TGCGCCAGCAGTGAGTCTGAGGGTTTTCGCACAGATACGCAGTATTTT. Translation gives CASSESEGFRTDTQYF.

J is TRBJ2-7 and V is TRBV28; 8 bases agree with TRBD1. Germline assignment: CDR1 MDHEN and CDR2 SYDVKM. The CDR3 spans 12 residues. V trimming: 5 bases; J trimming: 11 bases; junction bases outside the gene matches: 8. DNA for the CDR3: TGTGCCAGCAGTGTCCAGACAGGGGATAAGTACTTC. It is translated as CASSVQTGDKYF.

The gene calls are TRBV11-2 and TRBJ1-2; D may be TRBD1 (6 bases). Between the trimmed V and J ends, which lost 3 bases and 8 bases, there was a span of 19 bases. The CDR3 loop spans 15 amino acids. Germline loops: CDR1 SGHAT, CDR2 FQNNGV. The CDR3 nucleotides read TGTGCCAGCAGCTTCTCGGGACAAGCCTCAATGGGCTACACCTTC. As protein: CASSFSGQASMGYTF.

This clone was picked up a small number of times. The J gene is TRBJ2-1, the V gene TRBV21-1; TRBD2, the D gene given by the table, was not confirmed from the DNA. TRBV21-1 is described as a pseudogene. CDR3 size: 16 residues. The DNA for the CDR3 is TGTGCCAGCAGACGGGGACTAGCGGGAAACTACAATGAGCAGTTCTTC. Translated, it gives CASRRGLAGNYNEQFF.

The chain links TRBV28 to TRBJ1-5, with 9 positions matching TRBD1. Germline loops: CDR1 MDHEN, CDR2 SYDVKM. V was clipped by 2 bases and J by 4 bases; unmatched bases: 3. The CDR3 contains 15 residues. CDR3 in amino acids: CASSLPGTGNQPQHF. The CDR3 DNA reads as TGTGCCAGCAGTTTACCTGGGACAGGGAATCAGCCCCAGCATTTT.

The rearrangement uses TRBV19 and TRBJ1-1; D possibly corresponds to TRBD1 (6 bases). The CDR3 is 13 residues long. Trimming took 3 bases from V and 6 from J, leaving 11 bases between them. Germline CDR1 and CDR2: LNHDA and SQIVND (reference sequence). CDR3 amino acids: CASSIEGHPEAFF. Here the CDR3 DNA reads TGTGCCAGTAGTATCGAGGGACATCCTGAAGCTTTCTTT.

As DNA, the CDR3 is TGTGCCAGCAGGCACGCGAGGGGCGGGACCATCTCCTACGAGCAGTACTTC. Its translation: CASRHARGGTISYEQYF. The chain links TRBV11-2 to TRBJ2-7; a weak D match, TRBD2 (6 bases). The CDR3 is 17 residues long. V lost 6 bases to trimming and J lost 0 bases, with 21 bases between them. Germline V gene data show CDR1 as SGHAT and CDR2 as FQNNGV.

The V call is TRBV18, the J call TRBJ2-7, with D perhaps TRBD2 (6 bases). CDR1 and CDR2 (germline): KGHSH, LQKENI. The CDR3 is 16 amino acids. Trimming pared 6 bases from V and 4 bases from J, leaving 22 bases between. The DNA for the CDR3 is TGTGCCAGCTCCCCCGGGACTCCCCTCGACGCGTACGAGCAGTACTTC. Translating gives CASSPGTPLDAYEQYF.

The rearrangement joins TRBV24-1 to TRBJ2-3; D unclear. V lost 5 bases to trimming and J lost 4 bases, with 9 bases between them. CDR1 and CDR2 from the germline V gene are KGHDR and SFDVKD. CDR3 length: 13 amino acids. The CDR3 DNA follows: TGTGCCACCAGTGGTGTCCCTTCAGATACGCAGTATTTT. Its protein product is CATSGVPSDTQYF.

The V gene is TRBV7-6, the J gene TRBJ2-1; TRBD1 might be the D (5 bases). CDR1 is SGHVS and CDR2 is FNYEAQ in the germline V gene. Trimming left V 1 base short and J 5 bases short, with 18 bases between. This CDR3 comprises 17 residues. The CDR3 region is CASSLEGWGQFDNEQFF. As DNA, the CDR3 is TGTGCCAGCAGCTTAGAGGGCTGGGGCCAATTCGACAATGAGCAGTTCTTC.

The rearrangement links TRBV18 to TRBJ2-5, with D maybe TRBD2 (5 bases). V gave up 0 bases and J gave up 5 bases, with 7 bases separating them. The germline gives CDR1 KGHSH, CDR2 LQKENI. The CDR3 length is 13 residues. The CDR3 here is CASSPPTGETQYF. The DNA for the CDR3 is TGTGCCAGCTCACCACCAACGGGGGAGACCCAGTACTTC. Using reference TRBV18 and TRBJ2-5 for the parts outside the CDR3, the full variable domain is NAGVMQNPRHLVRRRGQEARLRCSPMKGHSHVYWYRQLPEEGLKFMVYLQKENIIDESGMPKERFSAEFPKEGPSILRIQQVVRGDSAAYFCASSPPTGETQYFGPGTRLLVL.

V is TRBV11-3 and J is TRBJ2-7; TRBD1 agrees at 7 bases. V trimming: 5 bases; J trimming: 5 bases; junction bases outside the gene matches: 12. Looked up from germline, CDR1 is SGHNT and CDR2 is YENEEA. The CDR3 has 15 residues. CDR3 coding DNA: TGTGCCAGCAGCGACTGGGCAGGGGGAAGGAACGAGCAGTACTTC. Amino acid sequence: CASSDWAGGRNEQYF.

The chain couples TRBV11-2 to TRBJ2-5, with 7 nucleotides matching TRBD1. There are 15 residues in the CDR3. Trimming cost V 5 bases and J 1 base; bases outside gene matches: 7. Germline V CDR1 and CDR2: SGHAT, FQNNGV. This chain's CDR3 is CASSPRTGAQETQYF. The CDR3 nucleotides read TGTGCCAGCAGCCCGAGAACAGGGGCCCAAGAGACCCAGTACTTC.

The J gene is TRBJ1-1, the V gene TRBV5-4; a possible D gene is TRBD1 (5 bases). Germline assignment: CDR1 SGHNT and CDR2 YYREEE (reference sequence). This CDR3 is built from 15 residues. With 0 bases removed from V and 7 bases from J, the gap between germline ends came to 16 bases. The CDR3 region has the DNA TGTGCCAGCAGCTTGGAGCCTAGGGGTCCGGGTGAAGCTTTCTTT. It translates to CASSLEPRGPGEAFF. Supplemented by reference TRBV5-4 and TRBJ1-1, the full variable domain reads ETGVTQSPTHLIKTRGQQVTLRCSSQSGHNTVSWYQQALGQGPQFIFQYYREEENGRGNFPPRFSGLQFPNYSSELNVNALELDDSALYLCASSLEPRGPGEAFFGQGTRLTVV.

This clone was recorded once. CDR3: CASSVQGRTEAFF. CDR3 sequence (DNA): TGTGCCAGCAGTGTACAGGGGCGCACTGAAGCTTTCTTT. The chain recombines TRBV27 with TRBJ1-1, with TRBD1 matching over 7 bases. The CDR3 runs to 13 residues. J gave up 4 bases and V 5 bases, and 4 bases lay outside the gene matches. Looked up from germline, CDR1 is MNHEY and CDR2 is SMNVEV (reference sequence).

The V and J genes are TRBV28 and TRBJ2-3; perhaps TRBD1 as D (6 bases). V shed 2 bases and J shed 1 base, with 16 bases lying between them. CDR3 length: 17 residues. Germline CDR1 and CDR2: MDHEN and SYDVKM. CDR3 nucleotides: TGTGCCAGCAGTTTAGCGGACAGTTTTCGCGGCACAGATACGCAGTATTTT. Residues: CASSLADSFRGTDTQYF.

V usage is TRBV6-5 and J usage is TRBJ2-7, with a tentative D call TRBD2 (6 bases). Between the trimmed V and J ends, which lost 11 bases and 0 bases, there was a span of 17 bases. CDR1 MNHEY and CDR2 SVGAGI come from the germline V gene. The CDR3 contains 14 residues. The CDR3 sequence: CAGGSMGLSYEQYF. The DNA of the CDR3 is TGTGCCGGGGGGTCTATGGGACTCTCCTACGAGCAGTACTTC.

The chain joins TRBV5-1 to TRBJ1-1; a possible D gene is TRBD1 (5 bases). The CDR3 length is 13 residues. Germline CDR1 SGHRS, CDR2 YFSETQ. Trimming removed 6 bases from V and 5 bases from J, with 14 bases in between. Written as DNA, the CDR3 is TGCGCCAGCAAAACAACGGGGGGGACTGAAGCTTTCTTT. This encodes CASKTTGGTEAFF.

The chain has TRBV7-9 and TRBJ2-1; 11 bases are a match to TRBD2. Germline V gene lookup returns CDR1 SEHNR and CDR2 FQNEAQ (reference sequence). The J segment lost 6 bases and the V segment lost 5 bases, leaving 6 bases of the junction unmatched. The CDR3 runs to 15 residues. Here the CDR3 DNA reads TGTGCCAGCAGCACAACTAGCGGGAGTTCCAATGAGCAGTTCTTC. Protein: CASSTTSGSSNEQFF.

Points on this clone: Other DNA sequences of this sample code for an identical CDR3. J is TRBJ2-7 and V is TRBV5-1; D is uncertain. The CDR3 is made up of 14 amino acids. CDR1 is SGHRS and CDR2 is YFSETQ in the germline V gene. Trimming removed 0 bases from V and 0 bases from J, with 7 bases in between. For the CDR3, the DNA is TGCGCCAGCAGCTTGGGGTGGAGCTCCTACGAGCAGTACTTC. Its translation: CASSLGWSSYEQYF.

The chain recombines TRBV28 with TRBJ2-7; tentatively, D is TRBD2 (6 bases). CDR1 MDHEN and CDR2 SYDVKM come from the germline V gene. This CDR3 spans 13 amino acids. V shed 7 bases and J shed 9 bases, with 19 bases lying between them. As DNA, the CDR3 is TGTGCCAGCACCATCGGGACTGGCCAGGGGCAGTACTTC. The encoded protein is CASTIGTGQGQYF. Drawing the rest from reference TRBV28 and TRBJ2-7, the complete variable domain is DVKVTQSSRYLVKRTGEKVFLECVQDMDHENMFWYRQDPGLGLRLIYFSYDVKMKEKGDIPEGYSVSREKKERFSLILESASTNQTSMYLCASTIGTGQGQYFGPGTRLTVT.

This clone came up a few times. V gene TRBV5-1 combines with J gene TRBJ1-3; no firm D call. Looked up from germline, CDR1 is SGHRS and CDR2 is YFSETQ. V shed 5 bases and J shed 0 bases, with 6 bases lying between them. The CDR3 has 13 amino acids. In nucleotides, the CDR3 is TGCGCCAGCAGGACAAACTCTGGAAACACCATATATTTT. Protein sequence: CASRTNSGNTIYF.

This clone showed up many times. The rearrangement uses TRBV5-6 and TRBJ2-1; D might be TRBD1 (6 bases). Germline V gene data show CDR1 as SGHDT and CDR2 as YYEEEE. Trimming pared 0 bases from V and 1 base from J, leaving 17 bases between. There are 18 residues in the CDR3. CDR3 in DNA: TGTGCCAGCAGCTTGGAATTCGGACAGATCTTATCCTACAATGAGCAGTTCTTC. Residues: CASSLEFGQILSYNEQFF. The whole variable domain, remainder taken from reference TRBV5-6 and TRBJ2-1, is DAGVTQSPTHLIKTRGQQVTLRCSPKSGHDTVSWYQQALGQGPQFIFQYYEEEERQRGNFPDRFSGHQFPNYSSELNVNALLLGDSALYLCASSLEFGQILSYNEQFFGPGTRLTVL.

The gene calls are TRBV19 and TRBJ1-3, with 7 positions matching TRBD1. V was pared by 7 bases and J by 0 bases, with 6 bases of the junction left unmatched. The CDR3 contains 15 residues. From germline, CDR1 is LNHDA and CDR2 SQIVND (reference sequence). This CDR3 is CASIGQASSGNTIYF. The DNA for the CDR3 is TGTGCCAGTATCGGACAGGCCAGCTCTGGAAACACCATATATTTT.

The chain employs TRBV24-1 and TRBJ1-5; no clear D. Germline V gene data show CDR1 as KGHDR and CDR2 as SFDVKD. V gave up 9 bases and J gave up 4 bases, with 6 bases separating them. This CDR3 is built from 11 residues. The CDR3 region has the DNA TGTGCCACCGGGAGGAATCAGCCCCAGCATTTT. It specifies CATGRNQPQHF.

The chain links TRBV10-3 to TRBJ2-7, with a weak D call TRBD1 (6 bases). The CDR3 is made up of 15 amino acids. V was cut by 6 bases and J by 0 bases, with 15 bases left in between. Germline CDR1 is ENHRY and CDR2 is SYGVKD. The CDR3 loop is CAISPTGGLSYEQYF. CDR3 in DNA: TGTGCCATCAGCCCGACAGGAGGCCTCTCCTACGAGCAGTACTTC.

The V and J genes are TRBV27 and TRBJ1-5; maybe TRBD1 (5 bases). V lost 5 bases, J lost 9 bases, and 23 bases lay in between. The CDR3 consists of 16 residues. CDR1 is MNHEY and CDR2 is SMNVEV in the germline V gene (reference sequence). The CDR3 nucleotides are TGTGCCAGCAGTCCCGAACAGCGGGTTTGGGGGTGGCCCCAGCATTTT. It yields the protein CASSPEQRVWGWPQHF.